A selection of T cell receptor beta chains follows, all from one sample in a study of blood T cell repertoires in COVID-19. Profiled with immunoSEQ multiplex PCR; TCRdb holds only in-frame clones, not every one. Of 200,000 to 300,000 clones detected, more than 85% appear once; the ten largest clones hold just over 2.5%. Sequenced input: peripheral blood. The receptors here all came from a person aged 18 to 30 with COVID-19, enrolled during active disease. CDR3s include the opening cysteine and the closing phenylalanine or tryptophan. D genes are given only for firm matches. Expanded clones are given a class, and other clones once, few, many or no size at all.

>TRBV4-1|TRBJ2-7|-|-
CASSRESGGNYEQYF
TGCGCCAGCAGCCGGGAGTCAGGCGGGAACTACGAGCAGTACTTC
>TRBV11-2|TRBJ2-7|-|TRBD1
CASSSSGQGAYEQYF
TGTGCCAGCAGCTCGTCGGGACAGGGGGCCTACGAGCAGTACTTC
>TRBV30|TRBJ2-5|once|TRBD2
CAWSGTSPQETQYF
TGTGCCTGGAGCGGGACTAGCCCGCAAGAGACCCAGTACTTC
>TRBV19|TRBJ2-1|-|TRBD2
CASTKATGTSEYNEQFF
TGTGCCAGTACAAAGGCGACCGGGACTAGCGAATACAATGAGCAGTTCTTC
>TRBV6-5|TRBJ1-2|-|-
CASSYSESTGYYGYTF
TGTGCCAGCAGTTACTCGGAGTCCACCGGGTACTATGGCTACACCTTC
>TRBV5-1|TRBJ2-1|-|TRBD2
CASSLLGTSNEQFF
TGCGCCAGCAGCTTGTTAGGGACTAGCAATGAGCAGTTCTTC
>TRBV7-8|TRBJ2-7|-|TRBD1
CASSPDRVGHEQYF
TGTGCCAGCAGCCCCGACAGGGTCGGACACGAGCAGTACTTC
>TRBV6-5|TRBJ2-7|-|TRBD1
CASRHRTGLSYEQYF
TGTGCCAGCAGACATCGGACAGGGCTTTCCTACGAGCAGTACTTC
>TRBV4-3|TRBJ2-1|once|TRBD1
CASSQGDSSYNEQFF
TGCGCCAGCAGCCAAGGGGACAGCTCCTACAATGAGCAGTTCTTC
>TRBV21-1|TRBJ2-5|-|-
CASSPYLYRETQYF
TGTGCCAGCAGCCCATATCTGTACAGGGAGACCCAGTACTTC
>TRBV29-1|TRBJ2-1|few|-
CSVEMLGGAYNEQFF
TGCAGCGTTGAAATGCTAGGGGGAGCCTACAATGAGCAGTTCTTC
>TRBV2|TRBJ2-2|-|-
CASSEGPSAGELFF
TGTGCCAGCAGTGAAGGGCCTAGCGCCGGGGAGCTGTTTTTT
>TRBV12-3/TRBV12-4|TRBJ1-1|-|-
CASTPLGSPEAFF
TGTGCCAGCACCCCCCTGGGGAGCCCTGAAGCTTTCTTT
>TRBV6-6|TRBJ2-7|-|-
CASSYAAGTYEQYF
TGTGCCAGCAGTTACGCGGCCGGAACCTACGAGCAGTACTTC
>TRBV11-1|TRBJ2-7|-|TRBD2
CASSSSGRHEQYF
TGTGCCAGCAGTTCTAGCGGGAGACACGAGCAGTACTTC
>TRBV5-4|TRBJ1-6|-|TRBD1
CASSWDREGGSYNSPLHF
TGTGCCAGCAGCTGGGACAGGGAAGGAGGCTCCTATAATTCACCCCTCCACTTT
>TRBV24-1|TRBJ2-3|-|-
CATPRRVPADTQYF
TGTGCCACCCCGAGGAGGGTTCCTGCGGATACGCAGTATTTT
>TRBV5-1|TRBJ2-2|-|TRBD1
CASSLTGTGEIGELFF
TGCGCCAGCAGCTTGACCGGGACAGGGGAGATCGGGGAGCTGTTTTTT
>TRBV2|TRBJ2-2|-|-
CASSDVGGENTGELFF
TGTGCCAGCAGTGATGTAGGGGGGGAGAACACCGGGGAGCTGTTTTTT
>TRBV4-1|TRBJ1-1|-|-
CASSQDRGWTEAFF
TGCGCCAGCAGCCAAGACAGGGGATGGACTGAAGCTTTCTTT
>TRBV2|TRBJ1-1|-|-
CASSQAGQGGYTEAFF
TGTGCCAGCAGTCAAGCGGGGCAGGGAGGGTACACTGAAGCTTTCTTT
>TRBV28|TRBJ2-1|-|-
CASNPATSYNEQFF
TGTGCCAGCAACCCCGCTACTAGCTACAATGAGCAGTTCTTC
>TRBV4-1|TRBJ1-3|-|-
CASSPTGGGGIGDTIYF
TGCGCCAGCAGCCCCACCGGCGGGGGAGGGATCGGCGACACCATATATTTT
>TRBV27|TRBJ2-1|-|TRBD2
CASSPKGLADNEQFF
TGTGCCAGCAGTCCGAAGGGACTAGCGGACAATGAGCAGTTCTTC
>TRBV11-2|TRBJ2-5|-|-
CASSSQGNGAETQYF
TGTGCCAGCAGCTCGCAGGGGAACGGGGCAGAGACCCAGTACTTC
>TRBV30|TRBJ1-2|few|-
CAWRVAGTYGYTF
TGTGCCTGGAGAGTGGCGGGAACCTATGGCTACACCTTC
>TRBV2|TRBJ2-7|-|TRBD1
CASVQSTGQTYEQYF
TGTGCCAGCGTACAGTCGACGGGACAGACCTACGAGCAGTACTTC